The source of this TCR beta chain is a study of T cells after yellow fever vaccination. General observations from the study: At approximately 96% for CD4 and roughly 87% for CD8, most primary-vaccination clones showed up again after the booster. Contamination of FACS-sorted repertoires by abundant clonotypes from the bulk population could occur.

This clonotype was detected ten times or more. Its specificity is not known. For TCR, cDNA came from 5'RACE template switching, which added a universal primer site and UMIs. TCRdb ran MiXCR on the 5' RACE reads and lists one entry per CDR3 protein. The sample consists of 100,000 to 150,000 distinct CDR3 sequences, roughly 7.2% of them appearing once. The CDR3 totals 13 residues. V was shortened by 0 bases and J by 6 bases, with 6 bases between the two germline ends. The germline CDR1 and CDR2 sequences are SGHKS and YYEKEE (reference sequence). The chain links TRBV5-5 to TRBJ1-4; D is unclear. The clonotype was recovered from a man younger than 35 who received the YFV17D yellow fever vaccine. Sequenced material: CD4+ T cells sorted from PBMCs, taken approximately 40 days after the first yellow fever vaccination. This CDR3 is CASSLDPHEKLFF. In nucleotides, the CDR3 is TGTGCCAGCAGCTTGGATCCCCATGAAAAACTGTTTTTT.